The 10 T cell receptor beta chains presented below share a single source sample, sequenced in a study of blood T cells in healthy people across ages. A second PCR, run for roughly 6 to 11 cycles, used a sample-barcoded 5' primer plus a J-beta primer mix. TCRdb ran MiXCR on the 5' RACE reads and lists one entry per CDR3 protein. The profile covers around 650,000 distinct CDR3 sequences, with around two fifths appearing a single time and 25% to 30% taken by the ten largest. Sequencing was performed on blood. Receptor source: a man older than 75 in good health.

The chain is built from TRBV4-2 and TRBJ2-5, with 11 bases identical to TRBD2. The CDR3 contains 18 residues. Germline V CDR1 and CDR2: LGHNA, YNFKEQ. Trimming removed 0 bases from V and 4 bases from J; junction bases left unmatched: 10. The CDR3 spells CASSQDGLAGGPRETQYF. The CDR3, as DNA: TGTGCCAGCAGCCAAGATGGGCTAGCGGGGGGTCCTCGAGAGACCCAGTACTTC.

CDR3 nucleotide sequence: TGCGCCAGCAGCCAAGATCTGTGGCAGGCCACCGGGGAGCTGTTTTTT. Translated: CASSQDLWQATGELFF. The chain couples TRBV4-3 to TRBJ2-2; D unresolved. V was shortened by 0 bases and J by 4 bases, with 12 bases between the two germline ends. The CDR3 spans 16 residues. Per germline, CDR1 LGHNA and CDR2 YSLEER.

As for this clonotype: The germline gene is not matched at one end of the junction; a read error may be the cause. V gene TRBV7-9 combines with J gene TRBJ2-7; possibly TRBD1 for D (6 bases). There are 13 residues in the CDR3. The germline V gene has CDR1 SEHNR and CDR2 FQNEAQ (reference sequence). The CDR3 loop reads CTSSRRGLYEQYF. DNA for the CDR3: TGTACCAGCAGCCGCAGGGGCCTTTACGAGCAGTACTTC.

DNA of the CDR3: TGTGCCAGCTCACCACCGGACGGGCCCTACGAGCAGTACTTC. Translated, it gives CASSPPDGPYEQYF. This chain joins TRBV18 and TRBJ2-5, with no clear D. The closer fit of TRBJ2-7 to the DNA end suggests the J call may be wrong. The CDR3 runs to 14 residues. Germline values: CDR1 KGHSH, CDR2 LQKENI.

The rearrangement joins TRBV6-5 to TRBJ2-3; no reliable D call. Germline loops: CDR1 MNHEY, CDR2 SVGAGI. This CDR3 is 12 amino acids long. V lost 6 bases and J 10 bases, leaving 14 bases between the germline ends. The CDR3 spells CASRYRSGAQYF. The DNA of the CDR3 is TGTGCCAGCAGGTATCGGAGTGGGGCGCAGTATTTT.

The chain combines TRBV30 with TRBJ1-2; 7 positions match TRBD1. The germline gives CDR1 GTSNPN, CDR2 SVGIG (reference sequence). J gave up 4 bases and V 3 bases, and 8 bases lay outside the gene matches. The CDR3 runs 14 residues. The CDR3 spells CAWRQGPGPYGYTF. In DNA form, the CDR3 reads TGTGCCTGGAGACAGGGGCCAGGACCCTATGGCTACACCTTC.

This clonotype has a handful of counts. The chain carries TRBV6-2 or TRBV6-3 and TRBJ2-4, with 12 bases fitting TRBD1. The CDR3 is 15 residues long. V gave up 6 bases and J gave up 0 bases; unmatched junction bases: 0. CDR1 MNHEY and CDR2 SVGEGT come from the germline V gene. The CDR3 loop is CASRGQGAAKNIQYF. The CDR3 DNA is TGTGCCAGCAGGGGACAGGGGGCAGCCAAAAACATTCAGTACTTC.

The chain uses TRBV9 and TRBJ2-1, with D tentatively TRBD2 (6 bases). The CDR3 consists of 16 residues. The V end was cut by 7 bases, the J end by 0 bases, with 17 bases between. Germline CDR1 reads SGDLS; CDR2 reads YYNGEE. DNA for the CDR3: TGTGCCAGCTGCGAGGAGGGGTCAAGCTCCTACAATGAGCAGTTCTTC. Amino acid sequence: CASCEEGSSSYNEQFF.

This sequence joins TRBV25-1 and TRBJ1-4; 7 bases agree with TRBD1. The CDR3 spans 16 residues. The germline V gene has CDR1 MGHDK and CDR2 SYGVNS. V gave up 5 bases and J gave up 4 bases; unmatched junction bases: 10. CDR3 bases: TGTGCCAGCAGTCGACAGGGCCGGACCCATAATGAAAAACTGTTTTTT. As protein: CASSRQGRTHNEKLFF.

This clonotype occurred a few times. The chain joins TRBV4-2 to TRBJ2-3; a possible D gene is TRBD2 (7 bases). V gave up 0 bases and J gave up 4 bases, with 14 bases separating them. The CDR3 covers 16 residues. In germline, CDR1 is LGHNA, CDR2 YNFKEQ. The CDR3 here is CASSQDGGGGADTQYF. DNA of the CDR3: TGTGCCAGCAGCCAAGATGGCGGGGGCGGAGCAGATACGCAGTATTTT.